A selection of T cell receptor beta chains follows, all from one sample in a study of blood T cell repertoires in COVID-19. Libraries were prepared by immunoSEQ multiplex PCR; TCRdb keeps only in-frame clonotypes and omits some of them. In the table there are roughly 200,000 clones, 94% of which are singletons. Sequencing was performed on peripheral blood. The receptors originated from a man aged 25-45 years with COVID-19, enrolled during active disease. CDR3s include the opening cysteine and the closing phenylalanine or tryptophan. Fields, in order: CDR3 protein, V gene, J gene.

CDR3aa: CASSQGARTSTYQETQYF
v_gene: TRBV3-1/TRBV3-2
j_gene: TRBJ2-5

CDR3aa: CASSPGQGEYEQYF
v_gene: TRBV5-1
j_gene: TRBJ2-7

CDR3aa: CASSDRDRLGPYGYTF
v_gene: TRBV7-9
j_gene: TRBJ1-2

CDR3aa: CASSPGQGISGELFF
v_gene: TRBV5-4
j_gene: TRBJ2-2

CDR3aa: CASSLRLAGGANTGELFF
v_gene: TRBV5-5
j_gene: TRBJ2-2

CDR3aa: CASSLSGVETEAFF
v_gene: TRBV7-9
j_gene: TRBJ1-1

CDR3aa: CASSEHSSGNTIYF
v_gene: TRBV2
j_gene: TRBJ1-3

CDR3aa: CASSLGLQTTWGYTF
v_gene: TRBV28
j_gene: TRBJ1-2

CDR3aa: CASSPNFLGQGREKLFF
v_gene: TRBV11-2
j_gene: TRBJ1-4

CDR3aa: CASSYALDRDTEAFF
v_gene: TRBV5-1
j_gene: TRBJ1-1

CDR3aa: CASSYSSGGREQYF
v_gene: TRBV6-5
j_gene: TRBJ2-7

CDR3aa: CASSQTADYTDTQYF
v_gene: TRBV3-1/TRBV3-2
j_gene: TRBJ2-3

CDR3aa: CASSVGSGAHSYNSPLHF
v_gene: TRBV9
j_gene: TRBJ1-6

CDR3aa: CASSLGTGTGVNEQFF
v_gene: TRBV7-6
j_gene: TRBJ2-1

CDR3aa: CASSIRGNEKLFF
v_gene: TRBV19
j_gene: TRBJ1-4

CDR3aa: CASRTTGASNYGYTF
v_gene: TRBV2
j_gene: TRBJ1-2

CDR3aa: CASSLKDWGVRVETQYF
v_gene: TRBV28
j_gene: TRBJ2-5

CDR3aa: CASSFHVLETQYF
v_gene: TRBV7-9
j_gene: TRBJ2-5

CDR3aa: CASSRQGYGEAFF
v_gene: TRBV3-1/TRBV3-2
j_gene: TRBJ1-1

CDR3aa: CASSPTGLEQYF
v_gene: TRBV18
j_gene: TRBJ2-7

CDR3aa: CAWSRPQQGKETQYF
v_gene: TRBV30
j_gene: TRBJ2-5

CDR3aa: CASRAGTGGYEQYF
v_gene: TRBV2
j_gene: TRBJ2-7

CDR3aa: CASSQEPQGASSDEQFF
v_gene: TRBV4-1
j_gene: TRBJ2-1

CDR3aa: CASSLEGRGSGTGELFF
v_gene: TRBV5-4
j_gene: TRBJ2-2

CDR3aa: CASSVKQANSPLHF
v_gene: TRBV2
j_gene: TRBJ1-6

CDR3aa: CAISEPRYEQYF
v_gene: TRBV10-3
j_gene: TRBJ2-7

CDR3aa: CASSDGTGLMETQYF
v_gene: TRBV7-9
j_gene: TRBJ2-5

CDR3aa: CSASPIPGQGSKNYGYTF
v_gene: TRBV20-1
j_gene: TRBJ1-2

CDR3aa: CASSHGGGRVTQYF
v_gene: TRBV3-1/TRBV3-2
j_gene: TRBJ2-5

CDR3aa: CASSVDPGFGNTIYF
v_gene: TRBV9
j_gene: TRBJ1-3

CDR3aa: CAVERGRYEQYF
v_gene: TRBV21-1
j_gene: TRBJ2-7

CDR3aa: CASSVAGSEAFF
v_gene: TRBV9
j_gene: TRBJ1-1

CDR3aa: CASSTLKGAGSNYGYTF
v_gene: TRBV11-2
j_gene: TRBJ1-2

CDR3aa: CASSLGQGQAYNSPLHF
v_gene: TRBV6-6
j_gene: TRBJ1-6

CDR3aa: CASSLGQGGTDTQYF
v_gene: TRBV5-1
j_gene: TRBJ2-3

CDR3aa: CASSTGADTQYF
v_gene: TRBV5-1
j_gene: TRBJ2-3

CDR3aa: CASSQEFRENYGYTF
v_gene: TRBV4-2
j_gene: TRBJ1-2

CDR3aa: CASSLTGQVTSGNTIYF
v_gene: TRBV4-1
j_gene: TRBJ1-3

CDR3aa: CASSVGQGAREQYF
v_gene: TRBV5-6
j_gene: TRBJ2-7

CDR3aa: CASSPNWDNSYEQYF
v_gene: TRBV18
j_gene: TRBJ2-7

CDR3aa: CASSQAQAAGQPQHF
v_gene: TRBV4-2
j_gene: TRBJ1-5

CDR3aa: CASRAGGETQYF
v_gene: TRBV7-9
j_gene: TRBJ2-5

CDR3aa: CASSAPGQARVVF
v_gene: TRBV9
j_gene: TRBJ2-1